These T cell receptor beta chains were read from a single sample in a study of T cell responses to AZD1222 COVID-19 vaccine. Sequencing used immunoSEQ multiplex PCR; TCRdb keeps in-frame clones, though not all of them. The repertoire has 130,000 or so clones, about nine tenths of them found once; the top ten carry under 4.5%. Sequencing used peripheral blood, obtained 28 days after the second dose of the MenACWY control vaccine. The receptors stem from an adult who received the MenACWY meningococcal vaccine as a control. Both conserved end residues are part of each CDR3. D genes are given only for firm matches. For some rows the clone size is stated as once, few or many, or as a class when expanded; others skip it.

>TRBV2|TRBJ2-7|NA|13|TRBD1
CASGGQVPYEQYF
TGTGCCAGCGGGGGACAGGTTCCCTACGAGCAGTACTTC
>TRBV20-1|TRBJ2-5|NA|11|NA
CSAHPKETQYF
TGCAGTGCTCACCCGAAGGAGACCCAGTACTTC
>TRBV3-1/TRBV3-2|TRBJ2-5|NA|13|TRBD1
CASRYRGEETQYF
TGTGCCAGCAGGTACAGGGGTGAGGAGACCCAGTACTTC
>TRBV9|TRBJ1-3|NA|13|NA
CASSGTAGNTIYF
TGTGCCAGCAGCGGGACAGCCGGAAACACCATATATTTT
>TRBV6-5|TRBJ1-5|NA|13|NA
CATHRATNQPQHF
TGTGCCACCCACAGGGCTACCAATCAGCCCCAGCATTTT
>TRBV4-3|TRBJ2-1|many|13|NA
CASSHGRYNEQFF
TGCGCCAGCAGCCACGGGCGCTACAATGAGCAGTTCTTC
>TRBV7-8|TRBJ2-7|NA|14|TRBD2
CASTSGGSSYEQYF
TGTGCCAGCACTAGCGGGGGTAGCTCCTACGAGCAGTACTTC
>TRBV7-8|TRBJ2-5|NA|11|NA
CASSQSETQYF
TGTGCCAGCAGCCAGTCGGAGACCCAGTACTTC
>TRBV7-2|TRBJ2-3|NA|13|TRBD1
CASSVQGGDTQYF
TGTGCCAGCAGCGTACAGGGGGGAGATACGCAGTATTTT
>TRBV2|TRBJ1-2|NA|15|TRBD1
CASSTGTGGDYGYTF
TGTGCCAGCAGTACCGGGACAGGGGGGGACTATGGCTACACCTTC
>TRBV11-2|TRBJ2-3|NA|15|TRBD2
CASSRGTSGSDTQYF
TGTGCCAGCAGCCGGGGGACTAGCGGGTCAGATACGCAGTATTTT
>TRBV5-1|TRBJ2-1|NA|16|TRBD2
CASSVGAGGLYNEQFF
TGCGCCAGCAGCGTGGGAGCGGGAGGTTTGTACAATGAGCAGTTCTTC
>TRBV30|TRBJ1-6|NA|17|NA
CAWSVPGRMDNNSPLHF
TGTGCCTGGAGTGTACCCGGACGGATGGACAATAATTCACCCCTCCACTTT
>TRBV7-9|TRBJ1-1|NA|17|NA
CASSFSEPSWVGTEAFF
TGTGCCAGCAGCTTTAGCGAGCCGTCATGGGTGGGCACTGAAGCTTTCTTT
>TRBV28|TRBJ1-1|NA|12|NA
CASSQSRDQAFF
TGTGCCAGCAGCCAATCACGGGACCAAGCTTTCTTT
>TRBV11-3|TRBJ2-1|NA|14|NA
CASSLGGTRIEQFF
TGTGCCAGCAGCTTAGGGGGGACACGGATTGAGCAGTTCTTC
>TRBV28|TRBJ1-5|NA|14|NA
CASSTSGKKGPQHF
TGTGCCAGCAGTACCTCGGGAAAGAAGGGCCCCCAGCATTTT
>TRBV28|TRBJ1-2|NA|17|NA
CASTEDPGRGSFYGYTF
TGTGCCAGCACCGAAGACCCCGGGAGGGGATCCTTCTATGGCTACACCTTC
>TRBV10-1|TRBJ2-7|NA|17|TRBD2
CASTVRKTSGGTYEQYF
TGCGCCAGCACGGTCCGTAAGACTAGCGGGGGAACATACGAGCAGTACTTC
>TRBV9|TRBJ2-7|NA|16|TRBD2
CASSERTSGNPYEQYF
TGTGCCAGCAGCGAGCGGACTAGCGGGAACCCCTACGAGCAGTACTTC
>TRBV27|TRBJ1-6|NA|16|NA
CASSLSTGTYNSPLHF
TGTGCCAGCAGTTTATCGACCGGGACTTATAATTCACCCCTCCACTTT
>TRBV10-3|TRBJ1-4|NA|13|NA
CAISEVHNEKLFF
TGTGCCATCAGTGAGGTGCATAATGAAAAACTGTTTTTT
>TRBV7-2|TRBJ1-1|NA|15|NA
CASSFSRGAETEAFF
TGTGCCAGCAGCTTCTCACGGGGGGCTGAGACTGAAGCTTTCTTT
>TRBV5-1|TRBJ2-4|NA|13|NA
CASSLAGQNIQYF
TGCGCCAGCAGCTTGGCGGGCCAAAACATTCAGTACTTC
>TRBV2|TRBJ2-1|NA|13|NA
CASRTSTYNEQFF
TGTGCCAGCCGTACTTCCACTTACAATGAGCAGTTCTTC
>TRBV6-2/TRBV6-3|TRBJ2-3|NA|14|NA
CASSPGGDVDTQYF
TGTGCCAGCAGTCCCGGTGGGGACGTGGATACGCAGTATTTT
>TRBV7-2|TRBJ2-1|NA|13|NA
CASSLVRPHEQFF
TGTGCCAGCAGCTTAGTTCGGCCCCATGAGCAGTTCTTC
>TRBV19|TRBJ1-2|NA|13|NA
CASSIWYNYGYTF
TGTGCCAGTAGTATATGGTACAACTATGGCTACACCTTC
>TRBV2|TRBJ1-1|NA|15|NA
CASSVNRAMNTEAFF
TGTGCCAGCAGTGTCAACAGGGCGATGAACACTGAAGCTTTCTTT
>TRBV7-9|TRBJ2-2|NA|13|NA
CASSFEGSGELFF
TGTGCCAGCAGCTTTGAAGGTTCCGGGGAGCTGTTTTTT
>TRBV5-1|TRBJ2-2|NA|14|NA
CASSLAANTGELFF
TGCGCCAGCAGCTTGGCGGCGAACACCGGGGAGCTGTTTTTT
>TRBV6-5|TRBJ2-1|NA|15|TRBD2
CASRTGGGVNNEQFF
TGTGCCAGCAGGACCGGCGGGGGGGTAAACAATGAGCAGTTCTTC
>TRBV3-1/TRBV3-2|TRBJ1-3|NA|14|NA
CASSPGSSGNTIYF
TGTGCCAGCAGCCCAGGGAGCTCTGGAAACACCATATATTTT
>TRBV18|TRBJ2-1|NA|15|NA
CASSPLLQGGNEQFF
TGTGCCAGCTCACCACTTTTGCAGGGGGGCAATGAGCAGTTCTTC
>TRBV12-5|TRBJ2-3|NA|16|TRBD2
CASGLVRGGITDTQYF
TGTGCTAGTGGTTTGGTACGGGGAGGGATCACAGATACGCAGTATTTT
>TRBV6-1|TRBJ2-7|NA|14|NA
CASRGDFSSYEQYF
TGTGCCAGCAGGGGGGACTTTAGTTCCTACGAGCAGTACTTC
>TRBV5-5|TRBJ1-1|NA|15|NA
CASSLGTTGSTEAFF
TGTGCCAGCAGCTTGGGCACTACGGGGTCCACTGAAGCTTTCTTT
>TRBV2|TRBJ2-1|NA|17|TRBD2
CASSRTPPGLGYNEQFF
TGTGCCAGCAGCCGAACCCCGCCGGGACTAGGTTACAATGAGCAGTTCTTC
>TRBV18|TRBJ2-7|NA|14|NA
CASSTGGIPYEQYF
TGTGCCAGCTCGACCGGCGGGATCCCCTACGAGCAGTACTTC
>TRBV29-1|TRBJ1-1|once|16|TRBD1
CSVGGLGGAGNTEAFF
TGCAGCGTTGGAGGCTTAGGGGGCGCGGGGAACACTGAAGCTTTCTTT
>TRBV11-3|TRBJ2-3|NA|14|TRBD2
CASSLGGGTDTQYF
TGTGCCAGCAGCCTTGGGGGGGGCACAGATACGCAGTATTTT
>TRBV30|TRBJ1-1|once|12|NA
CAWRGGYAEAFF
TGTGCCTGGAGGGGTGGATACGCTGAAGCTTTCTTT
>TRBV28|TRBJ2-7|NA|13|TRBD1
CASTGQVYNEQYF
TGTGCCAGCACGGGACAGGTTTATAACGAGCAGTACTTC
>TRBV6-2/TRBV6-3|TRBJ2-1|NA|17|NA
CASSYPPLATRYNEQFF
TGTGCCAGCAGTTACCCCCCTTTAGCAACCCGCTACAATGAGCAGTTCTTC
>TRBV9|TRBJ2-6|NA|16|NA
CASSVGQGSGANVLTF
TGTGCCAGCAGCGTAGGGCAGGGCTCGGGGGCCAACGTCCTGACTTTC
>TRBV3-1/TRBV3-2|TRBJ2-4|once|13|NA
CASSQKKGNIQYF
TGTGCCAGCAGCCAGAAGAAAGGAAACATTCAGTACTTC
>TRBV28|TRBJ2-1|NA|16|TRBD2
CASSQPGLAIDNEQFF
TGTGCCAGCAGTCAACCGGGACTAGCGATCGATAATGAGCAGTTCTTC
>TRBV6-2/TRBV6-3|TRBJ2-2|NA|14|NA
CASSTLGGFGELFF
TGTGCCAGCAGCACTCTAGGGGGGTTCGGGGAGCTGTTTTTT
>TRBV7-9|TRBJ2-5|NA|14|NA
CASSFTGGGETQYF
TGTGCCAGCAGCTTTACCGGGGGCGGGGAGACCCAGTACTTC
>TRBV7-9|TRBJ1-6|NA|15|NA
CASSLDGMMDSPLHF
TGTGCCAGCAGCTTAGACGGTATGATGGATTCACCCCTCCACTTT
>TRBV6-2/TRBV6-3|TRBJ1-2|NA|14|TRBD1
CASSNLDRGHGYTF
TGTGCCAGCAGTAACCTGGACAGGGGGCATGGCTACACCTTC
>TRBV28|TRBJ2-7|NA|17|TRBD2
CASSPSLSGISSYEQYF
TGTGCCAGCAGTCCATCCCTTAGCGGGATTAGCTCCTACGAGCAGTACTTC
>TRBV28|TRBJ1-4|NA|14|NA
CASSARQGNEKLFF
TGTGCCAGCAGTGCCAGGCAGGGTAATGAAAAACTGTTTTTT